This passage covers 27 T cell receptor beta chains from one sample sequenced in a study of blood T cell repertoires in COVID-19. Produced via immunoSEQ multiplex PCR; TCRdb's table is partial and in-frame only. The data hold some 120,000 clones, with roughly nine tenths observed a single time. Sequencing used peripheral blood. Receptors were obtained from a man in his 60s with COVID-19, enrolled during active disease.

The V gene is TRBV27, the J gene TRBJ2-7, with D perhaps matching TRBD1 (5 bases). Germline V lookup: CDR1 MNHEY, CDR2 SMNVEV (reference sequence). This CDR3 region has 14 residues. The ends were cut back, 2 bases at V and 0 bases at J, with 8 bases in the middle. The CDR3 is CASSLRRASYEQYF. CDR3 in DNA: TGTGCCAGCAGTTTACGCAGGGCCTCCTACGAGCAGTACTTC.

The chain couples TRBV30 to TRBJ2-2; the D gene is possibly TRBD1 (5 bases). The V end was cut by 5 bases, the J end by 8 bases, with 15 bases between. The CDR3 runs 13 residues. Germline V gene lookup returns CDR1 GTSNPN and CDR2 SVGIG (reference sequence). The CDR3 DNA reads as TGTGCCTGGGGAACACAGGTCTTAGGGGAGCTGTTTTTT. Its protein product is CAWGTQVLGELFF. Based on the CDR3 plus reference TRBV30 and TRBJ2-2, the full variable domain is SQTIHQWPATLVQPVGSPLSLECTVEGTSNPNLYWYRQAAGRGLQLLFYSVGIGQISSEVPQNLSASRPQDRQFILSSKKLLLSDSGFYLCAWGTQVLGELFFGEGSRLTVL.

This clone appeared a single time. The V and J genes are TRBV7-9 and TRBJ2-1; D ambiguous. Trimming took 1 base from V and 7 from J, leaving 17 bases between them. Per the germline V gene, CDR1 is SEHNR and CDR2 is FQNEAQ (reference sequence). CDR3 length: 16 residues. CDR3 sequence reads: CASSLDHAWIQNEQFF. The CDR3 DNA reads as TGTGCCAGCAGCTTAGACCACGCGTGGATACAGAATGAGCAGTTCTTC.

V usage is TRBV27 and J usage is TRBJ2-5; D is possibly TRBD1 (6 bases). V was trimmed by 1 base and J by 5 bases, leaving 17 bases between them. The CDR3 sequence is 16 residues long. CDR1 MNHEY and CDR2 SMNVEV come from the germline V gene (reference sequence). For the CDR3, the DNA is TGTGCCAGCAGTTTATACCCAGGGGACCCCAGCGAGACCCAGTACTTC. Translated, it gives CASSLYPGDPSETQYF.

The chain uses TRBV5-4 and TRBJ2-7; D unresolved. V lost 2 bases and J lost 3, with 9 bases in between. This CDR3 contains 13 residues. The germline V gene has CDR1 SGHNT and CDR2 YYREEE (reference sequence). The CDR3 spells CASSFGGYYEQYF. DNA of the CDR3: TGTGCCAGCAGCTTTGGCGGTTACTACGAGCAGTACTTC.

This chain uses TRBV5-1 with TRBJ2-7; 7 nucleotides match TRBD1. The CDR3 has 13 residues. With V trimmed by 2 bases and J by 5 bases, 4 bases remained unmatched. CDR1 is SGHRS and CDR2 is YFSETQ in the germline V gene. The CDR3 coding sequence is TGCGCCAGCAGCTTAGAGGGGGCTGACGAGCAGTACTTC. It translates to CASSLEGADEQYF.

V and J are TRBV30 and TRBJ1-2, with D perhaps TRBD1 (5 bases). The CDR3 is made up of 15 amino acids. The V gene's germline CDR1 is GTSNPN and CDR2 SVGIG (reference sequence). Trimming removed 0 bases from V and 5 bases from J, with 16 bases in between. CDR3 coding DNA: TGTGCCTGGAGTGTTATGGCAGGGATCCAATATGGCTACACCTTC. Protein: CAWSVMAGIQYGYTF.

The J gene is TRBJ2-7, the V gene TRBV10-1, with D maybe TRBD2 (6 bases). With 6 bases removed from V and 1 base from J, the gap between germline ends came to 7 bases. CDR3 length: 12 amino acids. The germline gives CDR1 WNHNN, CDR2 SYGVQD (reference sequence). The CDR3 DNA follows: TGCGCCAGCAGCGGGACTTCCTACGAGCAGTACTTC. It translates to CASSGTSYEQYF.

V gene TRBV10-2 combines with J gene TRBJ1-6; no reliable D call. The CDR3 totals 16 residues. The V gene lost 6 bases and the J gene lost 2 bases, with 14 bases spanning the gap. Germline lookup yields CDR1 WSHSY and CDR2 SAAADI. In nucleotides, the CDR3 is TGCGCCAGCAGCCAGTTGAGGCCCACCTATAATTCACCCCTCCACTTT. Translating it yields CASSQLRPTYNSPLHF.

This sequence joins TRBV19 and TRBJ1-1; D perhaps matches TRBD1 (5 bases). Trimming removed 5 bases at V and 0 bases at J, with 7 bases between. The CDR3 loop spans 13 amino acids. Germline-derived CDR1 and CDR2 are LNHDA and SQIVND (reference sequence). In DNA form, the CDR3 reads TGTGCCAGTAGTCGACAGTTGAACACTGAAGCTTTCTTT. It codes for CASSRQLNTEAFF.

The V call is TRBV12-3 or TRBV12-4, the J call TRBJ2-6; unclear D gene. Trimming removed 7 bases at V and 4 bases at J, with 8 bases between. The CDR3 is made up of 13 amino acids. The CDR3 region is CASTIRGANVLTF. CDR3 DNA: TGTGCCAGCACCATCAGGGGGGCCAACGTCCTGACTTTC.

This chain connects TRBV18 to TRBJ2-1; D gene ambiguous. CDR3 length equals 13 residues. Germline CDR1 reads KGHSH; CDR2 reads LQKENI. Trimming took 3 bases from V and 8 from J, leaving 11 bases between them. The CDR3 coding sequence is TGTGCCAGCTCACCGACATCGTCCCATGAGCAGTTCTTC. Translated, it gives CASSPTSSHEQFF.

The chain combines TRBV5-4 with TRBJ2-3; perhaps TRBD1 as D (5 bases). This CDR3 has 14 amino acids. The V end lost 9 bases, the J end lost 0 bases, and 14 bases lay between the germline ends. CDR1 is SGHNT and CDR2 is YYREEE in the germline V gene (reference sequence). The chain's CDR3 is CATMTETSTDTQYF. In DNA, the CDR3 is TGTGCCACCATGACAGAGACTAGCACAGATACGCAGTATTTT.

The CDR3, as DNA: TGTGCCGGAGGAGGACTAGCGGGAGTGGGAGAGACCCAGTACTTC. It encodes CAGGGLAGVGETQYF. V gene TRBV2 combines with J gene TRBJ2-5, with TRBD2 matching over 13 bases. V shed 11 bases and J 4 bases; nucleotides not matched to a gene: 10. The CDR3 spans 15 residues. The germline V gene has CDR1 SNHLY and CDR2 FYNNEI.

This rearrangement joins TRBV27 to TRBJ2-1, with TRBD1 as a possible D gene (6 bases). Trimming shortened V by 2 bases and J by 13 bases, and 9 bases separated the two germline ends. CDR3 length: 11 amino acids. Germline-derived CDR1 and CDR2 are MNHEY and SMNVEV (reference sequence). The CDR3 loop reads CASSLEDRQFF. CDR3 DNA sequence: TGTGCCAGCAGTTTAGAGGACAGACAGTTCTTC.

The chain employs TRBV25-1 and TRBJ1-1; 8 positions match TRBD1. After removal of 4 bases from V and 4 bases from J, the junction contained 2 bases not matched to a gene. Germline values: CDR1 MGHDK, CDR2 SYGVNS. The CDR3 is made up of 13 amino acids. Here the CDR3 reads CASSATGATEAFF. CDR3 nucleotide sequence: TGTGCCAGCAGTGCGACAGGGGCCACTGAAGCTTTCTTT.

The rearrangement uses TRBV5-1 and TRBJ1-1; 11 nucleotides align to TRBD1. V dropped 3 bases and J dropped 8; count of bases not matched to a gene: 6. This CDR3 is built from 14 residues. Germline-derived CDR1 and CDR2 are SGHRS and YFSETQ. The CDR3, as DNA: TGCGCCAGCAGCTGGACAGGGGGCGAAAGGGAAGCTTTCTTT. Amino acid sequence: CASSWTGGEREAFF.

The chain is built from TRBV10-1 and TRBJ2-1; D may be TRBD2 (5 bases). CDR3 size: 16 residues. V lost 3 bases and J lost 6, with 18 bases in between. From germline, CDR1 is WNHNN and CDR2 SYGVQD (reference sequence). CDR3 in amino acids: CASSDPSGSGGNEQFF. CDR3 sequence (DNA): TGCGCCAGCAGTGACCCCTCGGGATCCGGAGGCAATGAGCAGTTCTTC.

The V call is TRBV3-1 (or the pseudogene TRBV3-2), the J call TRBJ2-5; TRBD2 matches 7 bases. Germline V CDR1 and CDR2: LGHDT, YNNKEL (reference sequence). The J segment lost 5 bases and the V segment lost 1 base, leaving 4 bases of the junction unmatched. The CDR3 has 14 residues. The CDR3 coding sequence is TGTGCCAGCAGCCAAGGACTAGCCGTCGAGACCCAGTACTTC. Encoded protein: CASSQGLAVETQYF.

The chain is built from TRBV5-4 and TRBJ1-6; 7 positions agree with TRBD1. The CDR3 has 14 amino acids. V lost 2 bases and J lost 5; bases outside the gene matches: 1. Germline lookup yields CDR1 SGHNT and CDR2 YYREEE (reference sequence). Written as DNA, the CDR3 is TGTGCCAGCAGCTTTACAGGGGATAATTCACCCCTCCACTTT. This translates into CASSFTGDNSPLHF.

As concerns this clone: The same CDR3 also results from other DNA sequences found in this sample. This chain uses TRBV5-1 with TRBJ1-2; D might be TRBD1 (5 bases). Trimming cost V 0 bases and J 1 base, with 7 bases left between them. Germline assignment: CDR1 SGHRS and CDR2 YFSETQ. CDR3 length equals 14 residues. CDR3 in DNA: TGCGCCAGCAGCTTGGGGGGCCTTAACTATGGCTACACCTTC. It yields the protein CASSLGGLNYGYTF.

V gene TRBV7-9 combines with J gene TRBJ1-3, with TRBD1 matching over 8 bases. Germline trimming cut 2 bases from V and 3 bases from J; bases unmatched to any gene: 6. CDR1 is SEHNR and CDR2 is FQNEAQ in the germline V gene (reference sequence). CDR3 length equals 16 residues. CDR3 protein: CASSLSGGADGNTIYF. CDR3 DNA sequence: TGTGCCAGCAGCTTATCAGGGGGCGCGGATGGAAACACCATATATTTT.

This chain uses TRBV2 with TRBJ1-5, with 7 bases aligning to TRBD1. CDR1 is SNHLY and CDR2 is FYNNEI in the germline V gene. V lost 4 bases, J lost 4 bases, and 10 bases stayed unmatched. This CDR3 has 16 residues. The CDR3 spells CASSADGTDLNQPQHF. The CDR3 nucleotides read TGTGCCAGCAGTGCTGATGGGACAGACCTTAATCAGCCCCAGCATTTT.

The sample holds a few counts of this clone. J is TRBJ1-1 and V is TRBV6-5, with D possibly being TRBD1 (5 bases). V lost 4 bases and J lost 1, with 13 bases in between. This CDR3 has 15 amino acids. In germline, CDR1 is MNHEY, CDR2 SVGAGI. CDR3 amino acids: CASSSRRGGNTEAFF. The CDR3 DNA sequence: TGTGCCAGCAGTTCCAGACGGGGGGGGAACACTGAAGCTTTCTTT.

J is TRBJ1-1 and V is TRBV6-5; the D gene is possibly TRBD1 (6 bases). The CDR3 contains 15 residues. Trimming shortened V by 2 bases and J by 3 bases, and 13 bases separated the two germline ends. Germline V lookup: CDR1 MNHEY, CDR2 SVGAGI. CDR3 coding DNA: TGTGCCAGCAGTTACAAGGGGGACGGGGACACTGAAGCTTTCTTT. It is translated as CASSYKGDGDTEAFF.

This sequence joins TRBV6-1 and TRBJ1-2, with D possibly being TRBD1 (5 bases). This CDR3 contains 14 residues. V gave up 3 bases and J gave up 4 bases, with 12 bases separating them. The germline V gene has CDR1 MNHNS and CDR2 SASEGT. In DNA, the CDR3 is TGTGCCAGCAGTGACCCCCAGGGCTTCTATGGCTACACCTTC. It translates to CASSDPQGFYGYTF.

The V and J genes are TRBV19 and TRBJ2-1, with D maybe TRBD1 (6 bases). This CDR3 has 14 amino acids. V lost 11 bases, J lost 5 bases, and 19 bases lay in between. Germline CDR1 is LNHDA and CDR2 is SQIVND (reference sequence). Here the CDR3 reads CAAGVGHGDNEQFF. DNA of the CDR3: TGTGCCGCCGGAGTGGGACACGGGGACAATGAGCAGTTCTTC.